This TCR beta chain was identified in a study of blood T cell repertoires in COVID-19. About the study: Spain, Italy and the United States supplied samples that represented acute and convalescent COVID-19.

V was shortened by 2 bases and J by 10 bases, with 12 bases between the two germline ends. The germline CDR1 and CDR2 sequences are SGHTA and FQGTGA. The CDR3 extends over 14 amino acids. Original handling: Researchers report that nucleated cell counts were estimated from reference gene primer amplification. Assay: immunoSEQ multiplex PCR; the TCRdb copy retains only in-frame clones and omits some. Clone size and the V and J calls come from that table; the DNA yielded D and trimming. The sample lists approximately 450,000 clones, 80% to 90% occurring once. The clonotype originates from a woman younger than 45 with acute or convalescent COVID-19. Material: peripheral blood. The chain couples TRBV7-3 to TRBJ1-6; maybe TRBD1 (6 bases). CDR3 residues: CASSLGNRESPLHF. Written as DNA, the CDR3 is TGTGCCAGCAGCTTAGGCAACAGGGAGTCACCCCTCCACTTT.